The entry below describes one TCR beta chain. The TCRbeta library incorporated unique molecular identifiers. TCRdb reprocessed the PCR reads via MiXCR and lists one record per CDR3 protein. The table includes about 210,000 distinct CDR3 sequences, approximately 19% detected once. This sample is drawn from a study of T-cell reconstitution after alpha-beta-depleted transplantation in children. The germline gives CDR1 LGHNA, CDR2 YSLEER. Trimming removed 4 bases from V and 10 bases from J, with 17 bases in between. The CDR3 totals 14 residues. J is TRBJ2-1 and V is TRBV4-3; D is tentatively TRBD1 or TRBD2 (5 bases each). The input for sequencing was PBMCs, mostly from graft donor cells, taken 360 days after TCRalphabeta/CD19-depleted stem cell transplant. The receptor comes from a male patient under 10 years old who had a stem cell transplant for acute lymphoblastic leukemia, so the T cells may come from the graft donor. CDR3 DNA: TGCGCCAGCAGCCGATCCCGGGACCTCCAAGAGCAGTTCTTC. Amino acids: CASSRSRDLQEQFF.